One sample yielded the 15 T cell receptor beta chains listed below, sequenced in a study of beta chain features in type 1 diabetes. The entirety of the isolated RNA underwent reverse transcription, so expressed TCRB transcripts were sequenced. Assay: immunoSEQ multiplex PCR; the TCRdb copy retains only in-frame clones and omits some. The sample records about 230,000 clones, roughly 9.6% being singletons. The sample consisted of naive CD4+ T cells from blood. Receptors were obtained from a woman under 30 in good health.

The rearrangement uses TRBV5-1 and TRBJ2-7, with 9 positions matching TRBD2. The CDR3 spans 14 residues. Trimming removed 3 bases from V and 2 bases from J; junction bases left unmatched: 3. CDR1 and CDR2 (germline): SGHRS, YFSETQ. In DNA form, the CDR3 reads TGCGCCAGCAGCTCGCGGGGGGGCCCCTACGAGCAGTACTTC. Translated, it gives CASSSRGGPYEQYF. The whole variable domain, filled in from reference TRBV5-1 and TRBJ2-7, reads KAGVTQTPRYLIKTRGQQVTLSCSPISGHRSVSWYQQTPGQGLQFLFEYFSETQRNKGNFPGRFSGRQFSNSRSEMNVSTLELGDSALYLCASSSRGGPYEQYFGPGTRLTVT.

DNA of the CDR3: TGCGCCAGCCGCGGACTAGCGGGACAAGAGACCCAGTACTTC. Residues: CASRGLAGQETQYF. The chain joins TRBV10-2 to TRBJ2-5; 12 bases align to TRBD2. The CDR3 runs to 14 residues. J lost 2 bases, V lost 8 bases, and 3 bases had no gene match. The V gene's germline CDR1 is WSHSY and CDR2 SAAADI.

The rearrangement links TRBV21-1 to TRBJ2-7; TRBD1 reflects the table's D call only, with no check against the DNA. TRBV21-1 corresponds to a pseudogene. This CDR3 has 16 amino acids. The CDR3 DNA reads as TGTGCCAGCAGCAAAGCGCGGGGGACAGGACCCTACGAGCAGTACTTC. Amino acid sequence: CASSKARGTGPYEQYF.

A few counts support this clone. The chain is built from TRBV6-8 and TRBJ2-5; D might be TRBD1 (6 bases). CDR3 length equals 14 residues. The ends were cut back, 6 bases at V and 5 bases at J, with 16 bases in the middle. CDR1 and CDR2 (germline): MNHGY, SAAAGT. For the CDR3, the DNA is TGTGCCAGCAGCCCGCAGGGGTCCGTCGAGACCCAGTACTTC. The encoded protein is CASSPQGSVETQYF.

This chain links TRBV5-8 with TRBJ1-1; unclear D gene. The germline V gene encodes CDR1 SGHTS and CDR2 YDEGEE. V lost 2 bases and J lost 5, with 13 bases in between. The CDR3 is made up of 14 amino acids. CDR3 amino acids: CASSFVNAGTEAFF. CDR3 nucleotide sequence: TGTGCCAGCAGCTTCGTTAACGCGGGGACTGAAGCTTTCTTT.

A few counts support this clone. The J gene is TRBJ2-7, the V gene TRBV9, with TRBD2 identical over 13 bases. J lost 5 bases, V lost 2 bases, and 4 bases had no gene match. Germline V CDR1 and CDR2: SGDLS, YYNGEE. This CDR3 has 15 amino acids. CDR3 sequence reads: CASSVGTSGTDEQYF. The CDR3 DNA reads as TGTGCCAGCAGCGTCGGGACTAGCGGGACGGACGAGCAGTACTTC.

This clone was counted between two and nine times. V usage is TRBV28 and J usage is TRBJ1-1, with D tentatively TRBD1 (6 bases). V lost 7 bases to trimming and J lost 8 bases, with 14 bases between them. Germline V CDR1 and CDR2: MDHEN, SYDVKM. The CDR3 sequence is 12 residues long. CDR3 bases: TGTGCCAGCAAGGGGGGGCCTGGGGAAGCTTTCTTT. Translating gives CASKGGPGEAFF.

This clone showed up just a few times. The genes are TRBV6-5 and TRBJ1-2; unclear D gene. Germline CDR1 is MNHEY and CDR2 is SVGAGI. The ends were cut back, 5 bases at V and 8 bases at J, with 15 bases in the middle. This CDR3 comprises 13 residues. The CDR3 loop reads CASSESGLWGYTF. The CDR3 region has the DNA TGTGCCAGCAGTGAATCAGGACTATGGGGCTACACCTTC.

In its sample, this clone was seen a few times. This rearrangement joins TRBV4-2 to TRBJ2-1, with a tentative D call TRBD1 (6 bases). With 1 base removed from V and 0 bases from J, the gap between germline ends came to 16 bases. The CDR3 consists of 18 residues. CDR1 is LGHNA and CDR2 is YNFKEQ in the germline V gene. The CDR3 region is CASSQATGPASSYNEQFF. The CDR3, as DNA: TGTGCCAGCAGCCAAGCTACAGGGCCTGCTAGCTCCTACAATGAGCAGTTCTTC.

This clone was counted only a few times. The CDR3 protein is CASSGTVWYSNQPQHF. CDR3 coding DNA: TGTGCCAGCAGTGGAACAGTGTGGTATAGCAATCAGCCCCAGCATTTT. The chain is built from TRBV2 and TRBJ1-5; D gene ambiguous. V was shortened by 4 bases and J by 0 bases, with 13 bases between the two germline ends. The CDR3 is made up of 16 amino acids. The germline gives CDR1 SNHLY, CDR2 FYNNEI.

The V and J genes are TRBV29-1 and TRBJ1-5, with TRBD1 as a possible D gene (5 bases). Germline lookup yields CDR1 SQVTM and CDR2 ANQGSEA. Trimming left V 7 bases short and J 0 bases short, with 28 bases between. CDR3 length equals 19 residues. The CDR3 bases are TGCAGCGCGTACAGGCGGGAGGCCTTTCGGGTGTATAGCAATCAGCCCCAGCATTTT. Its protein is CSAYRREAFRVYSNQPQHF.

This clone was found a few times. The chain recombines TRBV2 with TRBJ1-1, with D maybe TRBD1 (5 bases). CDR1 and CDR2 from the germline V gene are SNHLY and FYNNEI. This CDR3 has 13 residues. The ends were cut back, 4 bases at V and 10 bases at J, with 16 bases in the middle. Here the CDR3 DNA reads TGTGCCAGCAGTGGTGGGGCCGGTTTTGGAGCTTTCTTT. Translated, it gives CASSGGAGFGAFF.

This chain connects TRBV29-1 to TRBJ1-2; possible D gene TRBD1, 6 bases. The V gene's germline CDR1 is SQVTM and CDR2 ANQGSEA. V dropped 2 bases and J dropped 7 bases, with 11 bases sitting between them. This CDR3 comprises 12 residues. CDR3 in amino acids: CSVERGALGYTF. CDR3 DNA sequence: TGCAGCGTTGAACGGGGGGCCCTTGGCTACACCTTC. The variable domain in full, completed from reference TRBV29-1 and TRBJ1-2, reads SAVISQKPSRDICQRGTSLTIQCQVDSQVTMMFWYRQQPGQSLTLIATANQGSEATYESGFVIDKFPISRPNLTFSTLTVSNMSPEDSSIYLCSVERGALGYTFGSGTRLTVV.

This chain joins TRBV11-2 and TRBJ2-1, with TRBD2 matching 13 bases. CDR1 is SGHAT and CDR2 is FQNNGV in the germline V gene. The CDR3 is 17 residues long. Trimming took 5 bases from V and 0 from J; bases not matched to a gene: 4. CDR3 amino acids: CASSGGTSGTSYNEQFF. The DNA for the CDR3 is TGTGCCAGCAGCGGCGGGACTAGCGGGACCTCCTACAATGAGCAGTTCTTC.

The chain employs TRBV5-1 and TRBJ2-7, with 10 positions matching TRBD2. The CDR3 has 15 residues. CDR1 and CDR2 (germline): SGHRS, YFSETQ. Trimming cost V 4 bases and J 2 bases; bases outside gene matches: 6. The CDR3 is CASSVGLASTYEQYF. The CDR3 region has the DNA TGCGCCAGCAGCGTGGGACTAGCGAGTACCTACGAGCAGTACTTC.